A selection of T cell receptor beta chains follows, all from one sample in a study of blood T cell repertoires in COVID-19. Generated by immunoSEQ multiplex PCR, the TCRdb table keeps only in-frame clones and is missing some. This sample has nearly 400,000 clones, with 89% found just once. Material: PBMCs or T cells enriched from blood (not recorded which). Every receptor here comes from a woman younger than 45 who had recovered from COVID-19. Each CDR3 is given with its conserved first and last residue. A D gene is named only where the DNA matches it firmly. The listing skips clone size in some rows; elsewhere it reads once, few, many or a size class.

size,J,V,D,CDR3,DNA
-,TRBJ2-1,TRBV6-1,TRBD1,CASSEGQGGYNEQFF,TGTGCCAGCAGTGAAGGACAGGGGGGCTACAATGAGCAGTTCTTC
-,TRBJ2-7,TRBV4-3,TRBD1,CASSQVSTGPYEQYF,TGCGCCAGCAGCCAGGTTTCGACAGGGCCCTACGAGCAGTACTTC
-,TRBJ1-2,TRBV18,-,CASSLTISGYDYGYTF,TGTGCCAGCTCACTTACCATTTCGGGATATGACTATGGCTACACCTTC
-,TRBJ1-2,TRBV30,-,CAWSSRGDLWGYTF,TGTGCCTGGAGTAGCCGGGGGGATCTTTGGGGCTACACCTTC
-,TRBJ2-7,TRBV9,TRBD1,CASSAGDRPYEQYF,TGTGCCAGCAGCGCCGGGGACAGACCCTACGAGCAGTACTTC
-,TRBJ1-5,TRBV27,TRBD1,CASSPQGEGQPQHF,TGTGCCAGCAGTCCACAGGGGGAAGGTCAGCCCCAGCATTTT
-,TRBJ1-6,TRBV9,TRBD1,CASSPGTGPSYNSPLHF,TGTGCCAGCAGCCCCGGGACAGGGCCGTCCTATAATTCACCCCTCCACTTT
-,TRBJ1-2,TRBV18,TRBD1,CASSPDREWSYGYTF,TGTGCCAGCTCACCGGACAGGGAGTGGTCCTATGGCTACACCTTC
-,TRBJ2-2,TRBV29-1,-,CSGGLGGQNTGELFF,TGCAGCGGGGGACTTGGGGGCCAAAACACCGGGGAGCTGTTTTTT
-,TRBJ1-1,TRBV9,TRBD1,CASSVGSRGRTEAFF,TGTGCCAGCAGCGTAGGATCGAGGGGGCGCACTGAAGCTTTCTTT
-,TRBJ2-7,TRBV6-5,-,CASRRENSYEQYF,TGTGCCAGCAGGCGGGAAAACTCCTACGAGCAGTACTTC
few,TRBJ1-1,TRBV27,TRBD1,CASRITRGASAEAFF,TGTGCCAGCAGAATCACCAGGGGGGCTAGCGCTGAAGCTTTCTTT
-,TRBJ1-1,TRBV15,TRBD1,CATSRDRQGYTEAFF,TGTGCCACCAGCAGAGATCGACAGGGGTACACTGAAGCTTTCTTT
-,TRBJ1-1,TRBV14,TRBD1,CASSQRTGKNTEAFF,TGTGCCAGCAGCCAGAGGACAGGGAAGAACACTGAAGCTTTCTTT
-,TRBJ1-3,TRBV15,-,CATSRTGVDTIYF,TGTGCCACCAGCAGGACAGGCGTGGACACCATATATTTT
-,TRBJ2-1,TRBV5-4,TRBD2,CASSPVLAGAGEQFF,TGTGCCAGCAGTCCGGTACTAGCGGGAGCTGGTGAGCAGTTCTTC
-,TRBJ1-5,TRBV21-1,-,CASRTNSHQPQHF,TGTGCCAGCAGGACAAATTCTCATCAGCCCCAGCATTTT
-,TRBJ1-1,TRBV28,TRBD1,CASSGLQGRTEAFF,TGTGCCAGCAGTGGACTACAGGGGAGGACTGAAGCTTTCTTT
-,TRBJ2-2,TRBV5-1,-,CASSLERGGHTGELFF,TGCGCCAGCAGCTTGGAACGCGGGGGACATACCGGGGAGCTGTTTTTT
-,TRBJ2-7,TRBV28,-,CASSGGQLRFGGRDF,TGTGCCAGCAGTGGAGGACAGCTACGATTTGGTGGTAGGGACTTC
-,TRBJ1-2,TRBV5-3,TRBD1,CARTNGTGSRSYGYTF,TGTGCCAGAACCAACGGGACAGGGAGCCGTAGCTATGGCTACACCTTC
-,TRBJ2-2,TRBV5-1,-,CASSLWGREFNTGELFF,TGCGCCAGCAGCTTGTGGGGTCGGGAGTTCAACACCGGGGAGCTGTTTTTT
-,TRBJ2-5,TRBV5-1,TRBD1,CASSLGDRETQYF,TGCGCCAGCAGCTTGGGGGACAGAGAGACCCAGTACTTC
once,TRBJ2-1,TRBV9,TRBD2,CASSVSVGLAGNNEQFF,TGTGCCAGCAGCGTAAGCGTAGGACTAGCGGGTAACAATGAGCAGTTCTTC